This note documents a single TCR beta chain sequence. This clone was seen a handful of times. Its recognized antigen is unknown. Base quality data are lacking; no much larger clone is found one base away. Per the germline V gene (reference sequence), SEHNR is the CDR1 and FQNEAQ is the CDR2. The germline V end is reduced by 5 bases and the J end by 7 bases; junction bases left unmatched: 7. Counted from cysteine to phenylalanine, this CDR3 has 14 amino acids. The sequence is cut down to CDR3 DNA, 42 bases in frame from base 1. The sample comes from a study of blood T cell repertoires in COVID-19 (TCRdb year 2020). For context, the study as a whole: Samples covering the acute and convalescent phases of COVID-19 were provided by collaborators in the United States, Italy and Spain. Subjects who had been exposed to COVID-19, were actively infected with it, or had recovered from it provided the deeply sampled blood TCRbeta repertoires that made up the dataset. The prospective study material was composed of cDNA or gDNA derived from T cells, B-cell-depleted T cells, or PBMCs. Nearly every sample came with metadata listing a de-identified subject ID, COVID-19 status, age in years and sex. The repertoires were made available in a free public database intended to serve as a resource for research on the immune response to SARS-CoV-2. HLA class I and class II types, where available, came from metadata supplied by the sample provider rather than from assay-based typing. The samples were drawn from the first 160 participants of the ongoing ImmuneRACE study and from 1,200 or so subjects provided by 6 global collaborators.

The paper's findings and limits, for the study overall: How much clinical and demographic metadata was included differed by source and by participant, and the metadata was provided uncurated.

Participants in the prospective study were enrolled through a virtual design, were aged about 18 to 90 years, and lived in under 25 United States geographic areas. To assign participants to cohorts, the prospective study relied on clinical history that participants themselves reported in a screening survey and a study questionnaire. ImmuneRACE Cohort 3 recovered participants were defined by two consecutive negative NP/OP PCR tests, healthcare professional clearance, or symptom resolution. Mobile phlebotomists in the prospective study collected whole blood, serum and a nasopharyngeal or oropharyngeal swab from every participant. Prospective study participants could optionally give additional blood draws and questionnaires over an approximately two-month period. Before DNA extraction, prospective study blood samples were shipped either frozen or at room temperature. The immunoSEQ Assay, a bias-controlled multiplex PCR, was used to amplify TCRbeta CDR3 regions from genomic DNA. The study's own analysis went as follows. The number of nucleated cells in each sample was estimated by amplification of reference gene primers within the assay. To quantify the absolute abundance of each unique TCRbeta CDR3 rearrangement, sequence reads were collapsed and filtered. For each sample, productive Simpson clonality was calculated as the square root of Simpson's diversity index over productive rearrangements. TCRdb holds this immuneACCESS table with in-frame rearrangements only. Some clones are missing; in checked studies, unresolved V genes explain under half, and the rest has no known cause. Clone size and the V and J calls come from that table; the DNA yielded D and trimming. Recorded for this sample are roughly 68,000 clones; approximately 90% of them occurred a single time. Of the sample, roughly a tenth is held by the ten largest clones.

The sample comprised PBMCs or T cells enriched from blood (not recorded which). Here the chain combines TRBV7-9 and TRBJ1-5; 8 bases in between match TRBD1. This clonotype was obtained from a middle-aged woman who had recovered from COVID-19. The CDR3 in this case is CASSQPGGEQPQHF. DNA sequence: TGTGCCAGCAGCCAACCAGGGGGCGAACAGCCCCAGCATTTT.